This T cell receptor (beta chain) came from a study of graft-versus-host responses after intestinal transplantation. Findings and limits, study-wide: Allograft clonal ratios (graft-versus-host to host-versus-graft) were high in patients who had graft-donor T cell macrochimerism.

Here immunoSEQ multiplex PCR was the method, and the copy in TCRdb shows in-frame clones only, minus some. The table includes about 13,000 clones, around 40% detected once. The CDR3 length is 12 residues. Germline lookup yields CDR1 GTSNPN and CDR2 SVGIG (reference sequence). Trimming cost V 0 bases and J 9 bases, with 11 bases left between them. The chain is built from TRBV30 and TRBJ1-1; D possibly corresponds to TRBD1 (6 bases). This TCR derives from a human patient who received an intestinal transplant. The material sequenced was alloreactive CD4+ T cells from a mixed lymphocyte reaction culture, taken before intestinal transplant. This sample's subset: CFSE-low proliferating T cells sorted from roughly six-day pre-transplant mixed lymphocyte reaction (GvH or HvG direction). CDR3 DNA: TGTGCCTGGAGTGTAGGGGGTGGGAAAGCTTTCTTT. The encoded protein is CAWSVGGGKAFF. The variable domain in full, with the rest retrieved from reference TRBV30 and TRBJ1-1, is SQTIHQWPATLVQPVGSPLSLECTVEGTSNPNLYWYRQAAGRGLQLLFYSVGIGQISSEVPQNLSASRPQDRQFILSSKKLLLSDSGFYLCAWSVGGGKAFFGQGTRLTVV.